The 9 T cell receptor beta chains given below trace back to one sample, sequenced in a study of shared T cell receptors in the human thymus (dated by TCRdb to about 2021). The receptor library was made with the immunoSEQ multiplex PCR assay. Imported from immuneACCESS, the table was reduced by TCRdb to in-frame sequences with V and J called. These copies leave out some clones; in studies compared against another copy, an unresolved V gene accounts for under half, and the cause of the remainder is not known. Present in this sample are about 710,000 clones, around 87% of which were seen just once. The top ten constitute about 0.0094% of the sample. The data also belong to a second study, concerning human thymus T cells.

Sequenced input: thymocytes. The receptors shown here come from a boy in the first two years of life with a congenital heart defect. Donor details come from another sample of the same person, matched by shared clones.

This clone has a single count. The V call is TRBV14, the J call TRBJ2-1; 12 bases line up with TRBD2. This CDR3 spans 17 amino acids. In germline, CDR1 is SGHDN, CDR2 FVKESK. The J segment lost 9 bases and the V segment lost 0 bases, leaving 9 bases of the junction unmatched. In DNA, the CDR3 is TGTGCCAGCAGCCAAGAGCCTCTAGCGGGAGGGCCACGTGAGCAGTTCTTC. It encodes CASSQEPLAGGPREQFF.

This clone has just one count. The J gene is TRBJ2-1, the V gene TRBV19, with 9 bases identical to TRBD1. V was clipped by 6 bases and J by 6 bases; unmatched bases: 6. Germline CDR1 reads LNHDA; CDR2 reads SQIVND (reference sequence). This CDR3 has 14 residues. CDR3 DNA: TGTGCCAGTAGAGGACAGGGGTTCTGCAATGAGCAGTTCTTC. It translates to CASRGQGFCNEQFF.

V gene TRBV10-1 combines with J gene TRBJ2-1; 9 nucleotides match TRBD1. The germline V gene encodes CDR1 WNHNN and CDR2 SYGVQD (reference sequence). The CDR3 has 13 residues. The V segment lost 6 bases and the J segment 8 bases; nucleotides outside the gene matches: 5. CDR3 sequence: CASSETGGDEQFF. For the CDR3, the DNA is TGCGCCAGCAGCGAGACAGGGGGAGATGAGCAGTTCTTC.

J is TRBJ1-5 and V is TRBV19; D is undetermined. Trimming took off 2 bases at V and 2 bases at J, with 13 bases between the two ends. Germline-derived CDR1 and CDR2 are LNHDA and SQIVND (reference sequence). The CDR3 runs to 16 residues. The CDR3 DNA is TGTGCCAGTAGTATATCACTCACGGTAGGCAATCAGCCCCAGCATTTT. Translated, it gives CASSISLTVGNQPQHF. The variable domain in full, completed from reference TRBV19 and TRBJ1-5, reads DGGITQSPKYLFRKEGQNVTLSCEQNLNHDAMYWYRQDPGQGLRLIYYSQIVNDFQKGDIAEGYSVSREKKESFPLTVTSAQKNPTAFYLCASSISLTVGNQPQHFGDGTRLSIL.

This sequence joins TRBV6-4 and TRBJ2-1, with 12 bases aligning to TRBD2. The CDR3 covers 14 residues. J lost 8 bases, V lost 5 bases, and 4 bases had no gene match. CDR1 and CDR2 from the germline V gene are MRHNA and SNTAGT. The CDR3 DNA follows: TGTGCCAGCAGTCCCGCTAGCGGGAGGGATGAGCAGTTCTTC. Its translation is CASSPASGRDEQFF.

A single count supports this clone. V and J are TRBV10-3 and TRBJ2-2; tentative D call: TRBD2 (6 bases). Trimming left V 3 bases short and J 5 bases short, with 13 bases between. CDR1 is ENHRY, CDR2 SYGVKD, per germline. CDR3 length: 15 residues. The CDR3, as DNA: TGTGCCATCAGTGATGGGCGGGGCGGTACCGGGGAGCTGTTTTTT. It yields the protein CAISDGRGGTGELFF.

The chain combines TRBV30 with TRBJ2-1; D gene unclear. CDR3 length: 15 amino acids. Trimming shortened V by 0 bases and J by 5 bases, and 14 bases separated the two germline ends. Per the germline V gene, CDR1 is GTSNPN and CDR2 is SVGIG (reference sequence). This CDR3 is CAWSVIGGPHNEQFF. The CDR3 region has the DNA TGTGCCTGGAGTGTAATTGGCGGTCCCCACAATGAGCAGTTCTTC.

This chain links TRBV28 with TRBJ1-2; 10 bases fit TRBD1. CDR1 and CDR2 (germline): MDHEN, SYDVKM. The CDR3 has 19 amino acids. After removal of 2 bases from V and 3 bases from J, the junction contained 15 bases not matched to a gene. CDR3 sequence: CASSLDKPGQGYRDYGYTF. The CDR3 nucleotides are TGTGCCAGCAGTTTAGACAAACCGGGACAGGGGTATCGAGACTATGGCTACACCTTC.

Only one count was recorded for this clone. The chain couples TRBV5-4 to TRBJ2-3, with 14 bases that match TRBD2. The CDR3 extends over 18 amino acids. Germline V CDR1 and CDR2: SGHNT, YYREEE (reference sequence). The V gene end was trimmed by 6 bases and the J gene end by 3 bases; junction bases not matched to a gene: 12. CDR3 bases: TGTGCCAGCACCAACCCCCCGGGACTAGCGGGAGAAACAGATACGCAGTATTTT. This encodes CASTNPPGLAGETDTQYF.